A selection of T cell receptor beta chains follows, all from one sample in a study of CD8+ T cells in alopecia areata. The method was immunoSEQ multiplex PCR; TCRdb's version includes in-frame clones alone and lacks a portion of them. The sample has about 110,000 clones; roughly 59% are singletons. Input material: CD8+ T cells sorted from blood. These receptors were taken from a human donor in good health. CDR3s include the opening cysteine and the closing phenylalanine or tryptophan. D genes are given only for firm matches. A clone size is listed for some rows: how often the clone was seen (once, few, many), or a class if it is expanded.

-	TRBV2	TRBD1	TRBJ2-5	TGTGCCACCGCCGATGGTGGACAGGGAGAGACCCAGTACTTC	CATADGGQGETQYF
-	TRBV4-2	-	TRBJ2-1	TGTGCCAGCAGCCAGAGGGAGGAGGATGAGCAGTTCTTC	CASSQREEDEQFF
-	TRBV5-6	TRBD1	TRBJ1-5	TGTGCCAGCAGCCAGGGGGTCAATCAGCCCCAGCATTTT	CASSQGVNQPQHF
-	TRBV7-9	-	TRBJ2-7	TGTGCCAGCAGCCCCACGAGTGGGGTGGGAGAGCAGTACTTC	CASSPTSGVGEQYF
-	TRBV5-1	TRBD2	TRBJ2-2	TGCGCCAGCAGACCTCGACTAGCGGAGAACACCGGGGAGCTGTTTTTT	CASRPRLAENTGELFF
-	TRBV28	-	TRBJ1-2	TGTGCCAGCAGTTCTCGACAGGAACAATATGGCTACACCTTC	CASSSRQEQYGYTF
few	TRBV7-6	-	TRBJ1-2	TGTGCCAGCAGCTTAGGCGGGCCTAACTATGGCTACACCTTC	CASSLGGPNYGYTF
-	TRBV30	-	TRBJ2-5	TGTGCCTCAACGACAGGGAGGGAAGAGACCCAGTACTTC	CASTTGREETQYF
-	TRBV30	-	TRBJ2-3	TGTGCCTGGAGTGAGGCGTCTAGCACAGATACGCAGTATTTT	CAWSEASSTDTQYF
-	TRBV6-5	-	TRBJ2-2	TGTGCCAGCAGTTATCCCGACACGGCGGGGACCGGGGAGCTGTTTTTT	CASSYPDTAGTGELFF
-	TRBV30	TRBD2	TRBJ2-7	TGTGCCTGGAGTGTACTTGCGGGGGGAGGGTACGAGCAGTACTTC	CAWSVLAGGGYEQYF
-	TRBV13	TRBD1	TRBJ2-2	TGTGCCAGCAGCCCGGACAGGGCGAACACCGGGGAGCTGTTTTTT	CASSPDRANTGELFF
-	TRBV5-6	-	TRBJ1-2	TGTGCCAGCAGCACTGGCCCAACTAACTATGGCTACACCTTC	CASSTGPTNYGYTF
few	TRBV7-9	-	TRBJ2-7	TGTGCCAGCAGCACCGCCGAACGCTCCTACGAGCAGTACTTC	CASSTAERSYEQYF
-	TRBV2	-	TRBJ2-5	TGTGCCAGCAGCGAGGGAGGAGAGACCCAGTACTTC	CASSEGGETQYF
-	TRBV5-6	TRBD2	TRBJ2-4	TGTGCCAGCAGCTCGAGGGGGACTAGCGGTGAATACTTC	CASSSRGTSGEYF
-	TRBV4-1	-	TRBJ2-7	TGCGCCAGCAGCCAAGTACCACGCCACGAGCAGTACTTC	CASSQVPRHEQYF
-	TRBV29-1	-	TRBJ1-2	TGCAGCGTTTTCGCAGGGAGCTCTAACTATGGCTACACCTTC	CSVFAGSSNYGYTF
-	TRBV13	-	TRBJ1-1	TGTGCCAGCAGCTTCTCTTCCACTGAAGCTTTCTTT	CASSFSSTEAFF
-	TRBV25-1	-	TRBJ1-2	TGTGCCAGCAGTGAATATTTGGGACAAAGCGGCTACACCTTC	CASSEYLGQSGYTF
-	TRBV11-2	-	TRBJ2-1	TGTGCCAGCAGCTTAGGCGTTACCTCCTACAATGAGCAGTTCTTC	CASSLGVTSYNEQFF
-	TRBV11-2	-	TRBJ1-2	TGTGCCAGCAGCCCTTCCGGCGGGGGCGCGGGCTATGGCTACACCTTC	CASSPSGGGAGYGYTF